This T cell receptor (beta chain) was captured in a study of cytomegalovirus exposure and HLA in healthy donors. A few counts support this clone. This CDR3 has 17 amino acids. J gave up 2 bases and V 1 base, and 4 bases lay outside the gene matches. From germline, CDR1 is MGHRA and CDR2 YSYEKL. A multiplex PCR was run with 60 Vbeta primers and 13 Jbeta primers. Profiling relied on immunoSEQ multiplex PCR, and the TCRdb table lists in-frame clones only, not all of them. The sample carries 100,000 to 120,000 clones, 77% recorded once. V gene TRBV4-1 combines with J gene TRBJ2-3; 12 bases match TRBD2. Sequencing was performed on PBMCs. This sequence was found in a woman between 40 and 50 years old in good health and CMV-seropositive. CDR3 protein: CASSQAGLAGPTDTQYF. CDR3 in DNA: TGCGCCAGCAGCCAAGCGGGACTAGCGGGCCCCACAGATACGCAGTATTTT.